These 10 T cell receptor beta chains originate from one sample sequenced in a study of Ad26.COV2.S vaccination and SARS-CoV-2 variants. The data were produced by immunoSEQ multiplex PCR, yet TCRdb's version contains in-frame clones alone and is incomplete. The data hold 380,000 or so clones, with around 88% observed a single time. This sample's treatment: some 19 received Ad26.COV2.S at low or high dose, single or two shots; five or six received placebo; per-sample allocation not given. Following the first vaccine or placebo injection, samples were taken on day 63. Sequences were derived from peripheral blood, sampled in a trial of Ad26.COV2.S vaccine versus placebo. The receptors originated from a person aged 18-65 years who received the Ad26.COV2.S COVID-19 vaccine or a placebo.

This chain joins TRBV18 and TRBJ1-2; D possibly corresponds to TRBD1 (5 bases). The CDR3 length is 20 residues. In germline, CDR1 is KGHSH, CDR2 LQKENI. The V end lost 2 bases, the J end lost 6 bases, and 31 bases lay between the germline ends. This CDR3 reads CASSPSVEDQSGIIVDGYTF. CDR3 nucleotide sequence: TGTGCCAGCTCACCATCTGTAGAAGACCAGTCAGGGATAATCGTAGATGGCTACACCTTC.

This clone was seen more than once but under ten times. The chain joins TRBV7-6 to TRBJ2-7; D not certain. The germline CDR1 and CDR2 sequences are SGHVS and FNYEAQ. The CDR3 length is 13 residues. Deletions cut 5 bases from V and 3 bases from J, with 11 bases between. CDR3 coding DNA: TGTGCCAGCAGCCCAAGAAGGAACTACGAGCAGTACTTC. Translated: CASSPRRNYEQYF.

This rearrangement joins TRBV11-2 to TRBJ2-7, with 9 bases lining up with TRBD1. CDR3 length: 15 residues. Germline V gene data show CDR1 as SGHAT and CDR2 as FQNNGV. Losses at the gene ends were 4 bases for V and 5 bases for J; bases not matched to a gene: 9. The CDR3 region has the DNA TGTGCCAGCAGCTCCCGGACAGGGGAGTCCCACGAGCAGTACTTC. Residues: CASSSRTGESHEQYF. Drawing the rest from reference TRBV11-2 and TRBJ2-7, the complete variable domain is EAGVAQSPRYKIIEKRQSVAFWCNPISGHATLYWYQQILGQGPKLLIQFQNNGVVDDSQLPKDRFSAERLKGVDSTLKIQPAKLEDSAVYLCASSSRTGESHEQYFGPGTRLTVT.

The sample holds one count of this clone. The CDR3 bases are TGTGCCAGCAGTTTCCGGGACGAGCAGTACTTC. It is translated as CASSFRDEQYF. The gene calls are TRBV28 and TRBJ2-7; D uncertain. Germline CDR1 reads MDHEN; CDR2 reads SYDVKM. The V end was cut by 3 bases, the J end by 5 bases, with 5 bases between. The CDR3 length is 11 residues.

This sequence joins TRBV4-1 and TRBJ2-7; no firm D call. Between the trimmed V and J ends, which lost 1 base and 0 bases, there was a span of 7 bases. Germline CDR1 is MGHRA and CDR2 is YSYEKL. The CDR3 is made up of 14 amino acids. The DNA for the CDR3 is TGCGCCAGCAGCCAAGCTACAGCCTCCTACGAGCAGTACTTC. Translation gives CASSQATASYEQYF.

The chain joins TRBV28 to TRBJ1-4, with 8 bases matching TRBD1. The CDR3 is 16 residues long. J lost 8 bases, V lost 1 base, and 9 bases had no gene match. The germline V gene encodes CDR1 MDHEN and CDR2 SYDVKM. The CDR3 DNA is TGTGCCAGCAGTTTATCCGGACAGGGCGGTGGCGAAAAACTGTTTTTT. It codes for CASSLSGQGGGEKLFF.

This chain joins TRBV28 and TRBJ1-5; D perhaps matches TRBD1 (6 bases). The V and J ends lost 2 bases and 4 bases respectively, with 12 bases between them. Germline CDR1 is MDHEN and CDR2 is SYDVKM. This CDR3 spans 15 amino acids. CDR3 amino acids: CASSLDRSVNQPQHF. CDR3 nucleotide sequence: TGTGCCAGCAGTTTAGACAGGTCAGTTAATCAGCCCCAGCATTTT.

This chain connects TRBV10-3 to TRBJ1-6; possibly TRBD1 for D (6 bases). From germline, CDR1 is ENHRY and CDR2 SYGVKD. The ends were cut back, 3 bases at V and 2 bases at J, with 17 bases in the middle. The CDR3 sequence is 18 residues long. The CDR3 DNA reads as TGTGCCATCAGTGACCCGGACAGAGAAGGGGCCTATAATTCACCCCTCCACTTT. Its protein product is CAISDPDREGAYNSPLHF.

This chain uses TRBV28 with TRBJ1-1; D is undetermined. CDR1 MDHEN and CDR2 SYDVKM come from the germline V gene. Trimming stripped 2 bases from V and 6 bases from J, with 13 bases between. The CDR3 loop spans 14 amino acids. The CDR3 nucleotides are TGTGCCAGCAGTTTAAGATCAGAAAGGGCTGAAGCTTTCTTT. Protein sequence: CASSLRSERAEAFF.

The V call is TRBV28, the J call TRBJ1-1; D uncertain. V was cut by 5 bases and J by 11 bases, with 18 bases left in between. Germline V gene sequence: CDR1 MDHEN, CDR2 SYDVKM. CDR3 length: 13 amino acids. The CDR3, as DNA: TGTGCCAGCAGTGCCGGGCCGGGCCCCATTGCTTTCTTT. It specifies CASSAGPGPIAFF.